Below, 9 T cell receptor beta chains from the same sample are listed, as sequenced in a study of shared clonotypes between healthy human individuals. Profiled with immunoSEQ multiplex PCR; TCRdb holds only in-frame clones, not every one. This sample has about 1 million clones; 60% to 80% occur once, and the top ten carry approximately 1.5%. Sequencing was carried out using memory CD4+ T cells sorted from blood. Described subset: CD45RA-negative fraction. The receptor source for this set is a man in his late teens or twenties in good health.

The chain has TRBV30 and TRBJ2-1; no firm D call. The ends were cut back, 2 bases at V and 1 base at J, with 9 bases in the middle. There are 14 residues in the CDR3. CDR1 and CDR2 (germline): GTSNPN, SVGIG (reference sequence). The CDR3 DNA reads as TGTGCCTGGAGTCCTACCGGTTCCTACAATGAGCAGTTCTTC. Residues: CAWSPTGSYNEQFF.

This clone came up a few times. This chain connects TRBV6-1 to TRBJ1-5; 7 bases are shared with TRBD1. The CDR3 totals 13 residues. The V gene end was trimmed by 3 bases and the J gene end by 4 bases; junction bases not matched to a gene: 0. Germline V lookup: CDR1 MNHNS, CDR2 SASEGT. CDR3: CASSEDRNQPQHF. Here the CDR3 DNA reads TGTGCCAGCAGTGAGGACAGGAATCAGCCCCAGCATTTT.

This clone occurred a few times. The chain links TRBV29-1 to TRBJ1-1; the match to TRBD1 covers 11 bases. CDR3 length equals 13 residues. CDR1 is SQVTM and CDR2 is ANQGSEA in the germline V gene. V gave up 7 bases and J gave up 7 bases; unmatched junction bases: 8. The CDR3 protein is CSGGQGARVEAFF. The CDR3 DNA sequence: TGCAGCGGCGGACAGGGGGCCCGTGTTGAAGCTTTCTTT. The full variable domain, with the rest looked up from reference TRBV29-1 and TRBJ1-1, is SAVISQKPSRDICQRGTSLTIQCQVDSQVTMMFWYRQQPGQSLTLIATANQGSEATYESGFVIDKFPISRPNLTFSTLTVSNMSPEDSSIYLCSGGQGARVEAFFGQGTRLTVV.

The CDR3 coding sequence is TGTGCCAGCAGCGTAGAAGGGGGGGAGTCCTATAATTCACCCCTCCACTTT. It translates to CASSVEGGESYNSPLHF. The gene calls are TRBV9 and TRBJ1-6; D might be TRBD1 (6 bases). CDR1 and CDR2 (germline): SGDLS, YYNGEE. The CDR3 is made up of 17 amino acids. Trimming left V 0 bases short and J 1 base short, with 11 bases between. Looking up the rest from reference TRBV9 and TRBJ1-6 gives the full variable domain: DSGVTQTPKHLITATGQRVTLRCSPRSGDLSVYWYQQSLDQGLQFLIQYYNGEERAKGNILERFSAQQFPDLHSELNLSSLELGDSALYFCASSVEGGESYNSPLHFGNGTRLTVT.

As regards this clone: A much larger clone differs from this one at a single base, so this may be a read error. The V gene is TRBV5-4, the J gene TRBJ2-1, with TRBD2 identical over 9 bases. The CDR3 runs 14 residues. Germline assignment: CDR1 SGHNT and CDR2 YYREEE (reference sequence). Trimming removed 0 bases from V and 5 bases from J; junction bases left unmatched: 0. The CDR3 DNA sequence: TGTGCCAGCAGCTTGGGACTAGCGGACAATGAGCAGTTCTTC. This translates into CASSLGLADNEQFF.

This clone was seen a handful of times. A read error is likely here: a far larger clone is one base away. Different DNA sequences within this sample yield the same CDR3. V is TRBV5-1 and J is TRBJ2-7; unclear D gene. This CDR3 comprises 11 residues. The germline gives CDR1 SGHRS, CDR2 YFSETQ. Trimming pared 4 bases from V and 0 bases from J, leaving 2 bases between. CDR3 nucleotides: TGCGCCAGCAGCGACTCCTACGAGCAGTACTTC. The encoded protein is CASSDSYEQYF.

This chain joins TRBV29-1 and TRBJ2-7, with no clear D. V lost 5 bases and J 2 bases, leaving 7 bases between the germline ends. The CDR3 sequence is 11 residues long. CDR1 and CDR2 (germline): SQVTM, ANQGSEA. The CDR3 bases are TGCAGCGTTACCGAGGCCTACGAGCAGTACTTC. Translating it yields CSVTEAYEQYF.

The chain employs TRBV5-6 and TRBJ2-5; tentatively, D is TRBD2 (7 bases). The DNA end is a closer match to TRBJ2-7, so the J assignment may be wrong. CDR3 length: 15 amino acids. Germline V gene lookup returns CDR1 SGHDT and CDR2 YYEEEE. The CDR3 region is CASSLVAGAWGEQYF. CDR3 nucleotides: TGTGCCAGCAGCTTGGTGGCGGGGGCTTGGGGCGAGCAGTACTTC.

Concerning this clone: Within the sample, other DNA sequences also encode this same CDR3. V is TRBV2 and J is TRBJ2-5; no clear D. Per the germline V gene, CDR1 is SNHLY and CDR2 is FYNNEI. CDR3 length: 11 amino acids. V was shortened by 5 bases and J by 5 bases, with 6 bases between the two germline ends. CDR3 sequence: CASSSGETQYF. CDR3 in DNA: TGTGCCAGCAGTTCTGGGGAGACCCAGTACTTC.